A selection of T cell receptor beta chains follows, all from one sample in a study of blood T cell repertoires in COVID-19. Produced via immunoSEQ multiplex PCR; TCRdb's table is partial and in-frame only. The table records 310,000 or so clones, about 89% of them present only once. The sequenced sample consisted of peripheral blood. Receptors originate from a woman in her twenties or thirties with COVID-19, enrolled during active disease. Both conserved end residues are part of each CDR3. Each record gives: J gene, clone size, V gene, D gene, CDR3 DNA, CDR3 protein. The D gene is left open where the match is weak. The size field is filled for only some rows; it gives once, few, many or a size class.

J: TRBJ1-3
size: NA
V: TRBV7-2
D: NA
DNA: TGTGCCAGCAGCCCGCTAGGGGGTGCCTCTGGAAACACCATATATTTT
CDR3: CASSPLGGASGNTIYF

J: TRBJ2-1
size: NA
V: TRBV24-1
D: TRBD2
DNA: TGTGCCACCAGTGGGGCTAGCGGGAGGGGATACAATGAGCAGTTCTTC
CDR3: CATSGASGRGYNEQFF

J: TRBJ1-1
size: NA
V: TRBV19
D: NA
DNA: TGTGCCAGTAGTCCCCCGCGGGGCGGACTTACTGAAGCTTTCTTT
CDR3: CASSPPRGGLTEAFF

J: TRBJ2-2
size: once
V: TRBV11-2
D: NA
DNA: TGTGCCAGCAGCTTAGAGGCAGGCCTCATGGCCGGGGAGCTGTTTTTT
CDR3: CASSLEAGLMAGELFF

J: TRBJ2-3
size: NA
V: TRBV3-1/TRBV3-2
D: TRBD2
DNA: TGTGCCAGCAGCCAACCCTTGACTAGCGGGAGGACAGATACGCAGTATTTT
CDR3: CASSQPLTSGRTDTQYF

J: TRBJ2-7
size: NA
V: TRBV7-3
D: TRBD2
DNA: TGTGCCAGCAGCTCCAAACCGGGACTAGCGGGAGTATCCTACGAGCAGTACTTC
CDR3: CASSSKPGLAGVSYEQYF

J: TRBJ1-2
size: NA
V: TRBV3-1/TRBV3-2
D: TRBD1
DNA: TGTGCCAGCAGCCAAGCCGGACAGGTCTATGGCTACACCTTC
CDR3: CASSQAGQVYGYTF

J: TRBJ2-7
size: NA
V: TRBV9
D: TRBD2
DNA: TGTGCCAGCAGCGTTGGACTAGCGGGAGGAGGCTACGAGCAGTACTTC
CDR3: CASSVGLAGGGYEQYF

J: TRBJ1-2
size: NA
V: TRBV19
D: TRBD1
DNA: TGTGCCAGTAGTATCTACAACAGGGGAGGTAACTATGGCTACACCTTC
CDR3: CASSIYNRGGNYGYTF

J: TRBJ1-5
size: NA
V: TRBV19
D: NA
DNA: TGTGCCAGTAGTATTTCGGGGGGCAATCAGCCCCAGCATTTT
CDR3: CASSISGGNQPQHF

J: TRBJ1-4
size: NA
V: TRBV5-6
D: TRBD1
DNA: TGTGCCAGCAGCTTGTTGGGACAGGGGGCCCTTAATGTCGGCGAAAAACTGTTTTTT
CDR3: CASSLLGQGALNVGEKLFF

J: TRBJ2-2
size: NA
V: TRBV19
D: NA
DNA: TGTGCCAGTAGTATAAACGCCGGGGACACCGGGGAGCTGTTTTTT
CDR3: CASSINAGDTGELFF

J: TRBJ2-1
size: NA
V: TRBV6-1
D: TRBD2
DNA: TGTGCCAGCAGTGAACTAGCGGGGTCCTACAATGAGCAGTTCTTC
CDR3: CASSELAGSYNEQFF

J: TRBJ1-5
size: NA
V: TRBV5-5
D: NA
DNA: TGTGCCAGCAGCTTGAGCAGGGGAAATCAGCCCCAGCATTTT
CDR3: CASSLSRGNQPQHF

J: TRBJ2-7
size: NA
V: TRBV25-1
D: TRBD2
DNA: TGTGCCAGCAGTGGGAGACTAGCGACAGACTACGAGCAGTACTTC
CDR3: CASSGRLATDYEQYF

J: TRBJ2-7
size: NA
V: TRBV28
D: TRBD2
DNA: TGTGCCAGCGGTAATCTAGCGGGAGGGACCTACGAGCAGTACTTC
CDR3: CASGNLAGGTYEQYF

J: TRBJ2-3
size: NA
V: TRBV7-6
D: NA
DNA: TGTGCCAGCAGCTTACGAGGAGGTCCCACAGATACGCAGTATTTT
CDR3: CASSLRGGPTDTQYF

J: TRBJ1-5
size: few
V: TRBV5-3
D: TRBD1
DNA: TGTGCCAGAAACGCCGGGACAGGGATATCTCAGCCCCAGCATTTT
CDR3: CARNAGTGISQPQHF

J: TRBJ2-2
size: NA
V: TRBV7-9
D: NA
DNA: TGTGCCAGCAGCTTAGCAAACGCGCCCACCGGGGAGCTGTTTTTT
CDR3: CASSLANAPTGELFF

J: TRBJ1-1
size: few
V: TRBV3-1/TRBV3-2
D: TRBD1
DNA: TGTGCCAGCAGCCTGGGGACAGTTAACACTGAAGCTTTCTTT
CDR3: CASSLGTVNTEAFF

J: TRBJ2-7
size: NA
V: TRBV6-2/TRBV6-3
D: TRBD1
DNA: TGTGCCAGCAGTTACTCAAGTAGGACAGGGTCCTACGAGCAGTACTTC
CDR3: CASSYSSRTGSYEQYF

J: TRBJ2-7
size: once
V: TRBV15
D: NA
DNA: TGTGCCACCAGCAGAGTGGTCAACGGCGAGCAGTACTTC
CDR3: CATSRVVNGEQYF

J: TRBJ1-1
size: NA
V: TRBV7-2
D: NA
DNA: TGTGCCAGCAGCTCGTCCTCCCTCACCGGCACTGAAGCTTTCTTT
CDR3: CASSSSSLTGTEAFF

J: TRBJ1-2
size: NA
V: TRBV5-1
D: TRBD1
DNA: TGCGCCAGCAGGTTAGGACAGGCCTATGGCTACACCTTC
CDR3: CASRLGQAYGYTF

J: TRBJ2-3
size: NA
V: TRBV3-1/TRBV3-2
D: NA
DNA: TGTGCCAGCAGCCAAGAAGGCGGGGCGGGGGATACGCAGTATTTT
CDR3: CASSQEGGAGDTQYF

J: TRBJ2-7
size: NA
V: TRBV18
D: NA
DNA: TGTGCCAGCTCACCTCCGACAGGTACCTACGAGCAGTACTTC
CDR3: CASSPPTGTYEQYF

J: TRBJ1-6
size: few
V: TRBV5-1
D: NA
DNA: TGCGCCAGCAGCTTGGCGGGTCCGTATAATTCACCCCTCCACTTT
CDR3: CASSLAGPYNSPLHF

J: TRBJ1-6
size: NA
V: TRBV2
D: NA
DNA: TGTGCCAGCAGCAGGGGTTCCTATAATTCACCCCTCCACTTT
CDR3: CASSRGSYNSPLHF

J: TRBJ2-1
size: few
V: TRBV7-2
D: NA
DNA: TGTGCCAGCAGCTTAGGCAGGGGTAACTACAATGAGCAGTTCTTC
CDR3: CASSLGRGNYNEQFF

J: TRBJ1-2
size: few
V: TRBV18
D: TRBD1
DNA: TGTGCCAGCTCACCGCAGGGGGCTTCGCAGGGCTACACCTTC
CDR3: CASSPQGASQGYTF

J: TRBJ1-1
size: NA
V: TRBV12-3/TRBV12-4
D: NA
DNA: TGTGCCAGCAGAGAGAGCGAGGGATGGGCCTTCTTT
CDR3: CASRESEGWAFF

J: TRBJ1-1
size: NA
V: TRBV3-1/TRBV3-2
D: TRBD1
DNA: TGTGCCAGCAGCCGGATTCAGGGGGGCAAGAACACTGAAGCTTTCTTT
CDR3: CASSRIQGGKNTEAFF

J: TRBJ1-5
size: NA
V: TRBV30
D: TRBD1
DNA: TGTGCCTGGACTACGGACAGGGGTCAGCCCCAGCATTTT
CDR3: CAWTTDRGQPQHF

J: TRBJ1-2
size: few
V: TRBV5-8
D: NA
DNA: TGTGCCAGCAGCTCGGACAGCTATGGCTACACCTTC
CDR3: CASSSDSYGYTF

J: TRBJ1-5
size: NA
V: TRBV6-5
D: NA
DNA: TGTGCCAGCAGTCAGGACAATCAGCCCCAGCATTTT
CDR3: CASSQDNQPQHF

J: TRBJ1-1
size: NA
V: TRBV11-2
D: NA
DNA: TGTGCCAGCAGCTTAGATTGGGGGGGCACTGAAGCTTTCTTT
CDR3: CASSLDWGGTEAFF

J: TRBJ1-2
size: NA
V: TRBV2
D: TRBD1
DNA: TGTGCCAGCAGGCCGGGACAGGGAGTGTTTGGCTACACCTTC
CDR3: CASRPGQGVFGYTF

J: TRBJ2-1
size: NA
V: TRBV6-1
D: TRBD2
DNA: TGTGCCAGCAGTGAAGTCGGTAGCGGGAGTTCTCTCTCCTACAATGAGCAGTTCTTC
CDR3: CASSEVGSGSSLSYNEQFF

J: TRBJ2-2
size: NA
V: TRBV6-1
D: TRBD1
DNA: TGTGCCAGCAGTGAAGCGCACAGGGGAAGGGACACCGGGGAGCTGTTTTTT
CDR3: CASSEAHRGRDTGELFF

J: TRBJ2-7
size: NA
V: TRBV5-5
D: NA
DNA: TGTGCCAGCAGCCCGGACGCAGGGGTCTCCTACGAGCAGTACTTC
CDR3: CASSPDAGVSYEQYF

J: TRBJ2-1
size: NA
V: TRBV19
D: TRBD2
DNA: TGTGCCAGTAGTCGCCCATCGGCGGCGGGAGGGCCTCAATCCTACAATGAGCAGTTCTTC
CDR3: CASSRPSAAGGPQSYNEQFF

J: TRBJ1-4
size: NA
V: TRBV25-1
D: TRBD1
DNA: TGTGCCAGCAGTGCTCTAGACAGGGGGCATGAAAAACTGTTTTTT
CDR3: CASSALDRGHEKLFF

J: TRBJ1-1
size: NA
V: TRBV2
D: NA
DNA: TGTGCCAGCAGTGTTAGTCCTGAAGCTTTCTTT
CDR3: CASSVSPEAFF

J: TRBJ1-2
size: NA
V: TRBV30
D: TRBD1
DNA: TGTGCCTGGAGTTTCCCGGGACAGGGATCTAACTATGGCTACACCTTC
CDR3: CAWSFPGQGSNYGYTF

J: TRBJ1-1
size: NA
V: TRBV6-5
D: TRBD1
DNA: TGTGCCAGCCAGGGGGTCGAGAACACTGAAGCTTTCTTT
CDR3: CASQGVENTEAFF

J: TRBJ1-2
size: once
V: TRBV30
D: NA
DNA: TGTGCCTGGAGTGTAGCCCCCACGGTTAACTATGGCTACACCTTC
CDR3: CAWSVAPTVNYGYTF

J: TRBJ2-1
size: NA
V: TRBV14
D: NA
DNA: TGTGCCAGCAGCCAAGAAAGGGGCAGGACACACAATGAGCAGTTCTTC
CDR3: CASSQERGRTHNEQFF

J: TRBJ2-1
size: NA
V: TRBV4-2
D: TRBD2
DNA: TGTGCCAGCAGCCAAGTATCAGGGACTAGCGGGAAGAATGAGCAGTTCTTC
CDR3: CASSQVSGTSGKNEQFF

J: TRBJ1-5
size: NA
V: TRBV19
D: NA
DNA: TGTGCCAGTAGACAAACAGGGAACAATCAGCCCCAGCATTTT
CDR3: CASRQTGNNQPQHF

J: TRBJ2-1
size: NA
V: TRBV3-1/TRBV3-2
D: NA
DNA: TGTGCCAGCAGCCAAGTTCTAGCGAAAAACAATGAGCAGTTCTTC
CDR3: CASSQVLAKNNEQFF

J: TRBJ2-5
size: once
V: TRBV30
D: NA
DNA: TGTGCCTGGAGTCAAGTGGCGGGACAAGAGACCCAGTACTTC
CDR3: CAWSQVAGQETQYF